This T cell receptor (beta chain) was identified during a study of resident and recirculating memory T cells in vitiligo. Study-level background: Shave-biopsy epidermis from lesional and nonlesional skin was sequenced alongside PBMCs.

This table comes from immunoSEQ multiplex PCR, and its TCRdb copy is limited to in-frame clones, with some not included. The sample consists of 65,000 to 80,000 clones, roughly nine tenths of them appearing once. The trim removed 3 bases at V and 10 bases at J, leaving 10 bases unmatched. Germline V gene lookup returns CDR1 SGHKS and CDR2 YYEKEE (reference sequence). The CDR3 consists of 15 residues. No vitiligo treatment was given during the prior three months. Sequencing input: blood. This chain connects TRBV5-5 to TRBJ1-1, with 12 positions matching TRBD1. This TCR was recovered from a male donor with vitiligo. The CDR3 here is CASSWGDRGLLGAFF. CDR3 nucleotide sequence: TGTGCCAGCAGCTGGGGGGACAGGGGGCTACTTGGAGCTTTCTTT.